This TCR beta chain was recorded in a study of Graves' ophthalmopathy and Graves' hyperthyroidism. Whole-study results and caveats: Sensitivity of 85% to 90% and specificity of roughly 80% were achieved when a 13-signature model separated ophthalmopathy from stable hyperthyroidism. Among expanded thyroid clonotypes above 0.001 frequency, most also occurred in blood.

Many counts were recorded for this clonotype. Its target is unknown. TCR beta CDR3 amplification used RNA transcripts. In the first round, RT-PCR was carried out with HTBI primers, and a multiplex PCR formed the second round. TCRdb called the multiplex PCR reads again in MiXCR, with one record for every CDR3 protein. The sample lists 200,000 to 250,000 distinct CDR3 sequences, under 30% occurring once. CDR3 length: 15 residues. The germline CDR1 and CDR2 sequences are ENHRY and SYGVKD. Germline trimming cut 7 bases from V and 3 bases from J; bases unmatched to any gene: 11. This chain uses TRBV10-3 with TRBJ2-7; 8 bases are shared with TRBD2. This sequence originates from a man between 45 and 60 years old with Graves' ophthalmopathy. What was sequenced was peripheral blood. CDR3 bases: TGTGCCATCAATCAACTAGCGGTCCTCTTCTACGAGCAGTACTTC. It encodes CAINQLAVLFYEQYF.